This TCR beta chain was identified during a study of siplizumab effects on memory and regulatory T cells. As concerns this clone: Its antigen is undetermined.

Regarding the study as a whole: The study did not confirm that proliferating Tregs from siplizumab cultures were suppressive. Mappable alloreactive CD4+ clones were on average around 69% Treg-derived with siplizumab, under 30% in controls.

Profiling relied on immunoSEQ multiplex PCR, and the TCRdb table lists in-frame clones only, not all of them. The table has tens of thousands of clones, 94% seen once; the top ten hold over 0.25%. The CDR3 sequence is 14 residues long. V was cut by 3 bases and J by 4 bases, with 9 bases left in between. Germline assignment: CDR1 SGHVS and CDR2 FQNEAQ. The chain recombines TRBV7-8 with TRBJ1-4; no reliable D call. The sequencing sample was made of non-Treg CD4+ T cells sorted from blood. This receptor was identified in a human donor in good health. The CDR3 nucleotides read TGTGCCAGCAGCTTTCCGGGAAATAATGAAAAACTGTTTTTT. This translates into CASSFPGNNEKLFF.